This entry features one T cell receptor beta chain sequence. Sequencing used immunoSEQ multiplex PCR; TCRdb keeps in-frame clones, though not all of them. The sample shows 2,500,000 or so clones, roughly 92% of them seen only once. Germline CDR1 and CDR2: MGHDK and SYGVNS. The CDR3 totals 12 residues. The V end lost 6 bases, the J end lost 4 bases, and 9 bases lay between the germline ends. This specimen comes from a study of shared clonotypes between healthy human individuals. The sequencing sample was made of naive CD4+ T cells sorted from blood. Sample subset: CD45RA+ positively selected. This sequence originates from a man between 18 and 35 years old in good health. The chain couples TRBV25-1 to TRBJ1-2; the D gene is possibly TRBD1 (6 bases). CDR3 sequence reads: CASSGQLYGYTF. CDR3 nucleotides: TGTGCCAGCAGCGGACAGCTCTATGGCTACACCTTC.